This T cell receptor beta chain was obtained from a study of cytomegalovirus exposure and HLA in healthy donors. The ends were cut back, 0 bases at V and 6 bases at J, with 14 bases in the middle. Looked up from germline, CDR1 is LNHNV and CDR2 is YYDKDF (reference sequence). This CDR3 contains 16 residues. Primers included in the PCR were 60 Vbeta and 13 Jbeta primers. TCRdb's copy holds only in-frame clones and misses some; the assay was immunoSEQ multiplex PCR. The sample shows some 200,000 clones, roughly 82% of them seen only once. General study results and limits: In a later analysis, at a false discovery rate of 0.05, roughly 17,000 TCR beta sequences matched HLA alleles.

Details on this clone: Its antigen is unknown.

The clonotype comes from a woman between 50 and 59 years old in good health and CMV-seropositive. This chain links TRBV15 with TRBJ2-2; possibly TRBD2 for D (7 bases). The sequenced sample consisted of PBMCs. The CDR3 here is CATSREKGGQAGELFF. The CDR3, as DNA: TGTGCCACCAGCAGAGAAAAGGGGGGGCAGGCCGGGGAGCTGTTTTTT.